These T cell receptor beta chains were read from a single sample in a study of shared clonotypes between healthy human individuals. Using immunoSEQ multiplex PCR, the repertoire was profiled, and TCRdb retains in-frame clones only, with some absent. The sample lists approximately 1,000,000 clones; about four fifths were seen once. The sequencing sample was made of memory CD4+ T cells from PBMCs. The receptors come from a man aged 18 to 29 in good health. Some clones in this sample may be carry-over from other donors' samples. The CDR3 runs from the conserved cysteine through the conserved F or W.

J gene | V gene | CDR3 protein
TRBJ2-2 | TRBV4-1 | CASSQLPSGELFF
TRBJ1-2 | TRBV18 | CASSPSGDANYGYTF
TRBJ2-1 | TRBV7-2 | CASSLSWSRPYNEQFF
TRBJ1-1 | TRBV5-1 | CASSLATGSKGEAFF
TRBJ1-2 | TRBV7-9 | CASSQNRDTPFGYTF
TRBJ1-2 | TRBV11-2 | CASSSLRGGYTF
TRBJ1-4 | TRBV2 | CASRTGTGVEKLFF
TRBJ2-7 | TRBV4-1 | CASSQDSSGTATYEQYF
TRBJ1-3 | TRBV7-8 | CASSLETGGGNTIYF
TRBJ2-2 | TRBV28 | CASSFLGQAENTGELFF
TRBJ1-4 | TRBV7-6 | CASSLNGEKLFF
TRBJ1-1 | TRBV11-3 | CASSLGGDRQNTEAFF
TRBJ2-6 | TRBV28 | CASSFPASTGANVLTF
TRBJ1-4 | TRBV18 | CASSPTGAGEKLFF
TRBJ2-7 | TRBV4-1 | CASATGLQYF
TRBJ2-1 | TRBV27 | CASRTQGVVTYNEQFF
TRBJ2-7 | TRBV11-3 | CASSLVTGSEQYF
TRBJ1-2 | TRBV5-6 | CASSLTNGAYGYTF
TRBJ1-1 | TRBV5-1 | CASSLADTEAFF
TRBJ2-7 | TRBV25-1 | CASSEPGIREEQYF
TRBJ2-5 | TRBV30 | CAWGQLTETQYF
TRBJ1-1 | TRBV5-4 | CASSRAEGGRTEAFF